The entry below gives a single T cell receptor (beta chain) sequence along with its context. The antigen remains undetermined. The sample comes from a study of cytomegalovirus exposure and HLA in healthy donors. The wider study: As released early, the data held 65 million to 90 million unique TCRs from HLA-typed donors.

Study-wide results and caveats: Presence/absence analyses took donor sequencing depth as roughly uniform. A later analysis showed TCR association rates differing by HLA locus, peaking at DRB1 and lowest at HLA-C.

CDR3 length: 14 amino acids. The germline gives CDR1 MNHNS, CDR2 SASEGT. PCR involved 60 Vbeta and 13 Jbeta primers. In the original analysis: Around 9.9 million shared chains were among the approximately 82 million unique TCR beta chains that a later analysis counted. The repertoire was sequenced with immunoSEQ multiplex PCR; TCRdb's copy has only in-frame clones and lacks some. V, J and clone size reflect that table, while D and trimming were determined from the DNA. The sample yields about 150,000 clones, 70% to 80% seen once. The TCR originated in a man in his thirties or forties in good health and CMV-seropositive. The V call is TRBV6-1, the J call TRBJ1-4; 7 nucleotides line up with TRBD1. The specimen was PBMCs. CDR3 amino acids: CATGARGGNEKLFF. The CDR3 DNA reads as TGTGCTACGGGGGCCCGAGGGGGCAATGAAAAACTGTTTTTT.